The next 29 T cell receptor beta chains were all read from a single sample in a study of beta chain features in type 1 diabetes. Expressed TCRB transcripts were sequenced because the entire RNA isolate underwent reverse transcription. TCRdb's table, derived via immunoSEQ multiplex PCR, lists solely in-frame clones and lacks some. Among 680,000 or so clones listed, about 16% were seen once. What was sequenced was naive CD4+ T cells from blood. The receptors derive from a young man in good health.

This clone was counted a few times. The chain couples TRBV18 to TRBJ2-7; maybe TRBD2 (6 bases). CDR1 and CDR2 from the germline V gene are KGHSH and LQKENI. V was clipped by 6 bases and J by 4 bases, with 13 bases between them. The CDR3 covers 13 residues. CDR3 sequence: CASSPTEGYEQYF. The CDR3 region has the DNA TGTGCCAGCTCCCCAACGGAGGGGTACGAGCAGTACTTC.

The rearrangement uses TRBV25-1 and TRBJ2-3; 10 positions match TRBD2. This CDR3 has 16 amino acids. V shed 4 bases and J 1 base; nucleotides not matched to a gene: 5. The germline gives CDR1 MGHDK, CDR2 SYGVNS. The CDR3 spells CASSAAGTSGTDTQYF. The CDR3 region has the DNA TGTGCCAGCAGTGCGGCCGGGACTAGCGGCACAGATACGCAGTATTTT.

The rearrangement links TRBV9 to TRBJ2-5, with TRBD2 identical over 9 bases. The V gene's germline CDR1 is SGDLS and CDR2 YYNGEE. This CDR3 has 16 residues. Trimming took 0 bases from V and 1 from J; bases not matched to a gene: 4. CDR3 sequence: CASSVAPRGGQETQYF. In nucleotides, the CDR3 is TGTGCCAGCAGCGTAGCTCCGCGGGGGGGCCAAGAGACCCAGTACTTC.

The rearrangement uses TRBV19 and TRBJ2-7, with 7 bases identical to TRBD2. Germline values: CDR1 LNHDA, CDR2 SQIVND (reference sequence). This CDR3 is 14 amino acids long. V gave up 6 bases and J gave up 4 bases; unmatched junction bases: 9. The CDR3 region has the DNA TGTGCCAGTAGAACCGGGACTATCCCATACGAGCAGTACTTC. Its protein is CASRTGTIPYEQYF.

The V call is TRBV30, the J call TRBJ2-2, with 7 bases identical to TRBD1. Trimming at V came to 3 bases and at J to 3 bases, leaving 4 bases not matched to a gene. This CDR3 is built from 14 residues. Germline-derived CDR1 and CDR2 are GTSNPN and SVGIG (reference sequence). CDR3 region: CAWSRDRYTGELFF. The CDR3 DNA reads TGTGCCTGGAGCAGGGACAGATACACCGGGGAGCTGTTTTTT.

The CDR3 loop reads CASSLAGADGYTF. In DNA, the CDR3 is TGTGCCAGCAGCTTGGCAGGGGCGGATGGCTACACCTTC. The V and J genes are TRBV5-4 and TRBJ1-2; TRBD1 might be the D (6 bases). Trimming removed 0 bases from V and 6 bases from J, with 9 bases in between. Per germline, CDR1 SGHNT and CDR2 YYREEE (reference sequence). The CDR3 runs 13 residues.

This clone was counted a few times. CDR3 in amino acids: CASSVGWGFGGELFF. CDR3 sequence (DNA): TGTGCCAGCAGCGTAGGATGGGGCTTTGGCGGGGAGCTGTTTTTT. The chain is built from TRBV9 and TRBJ2-2, with D possibly TRBD1 on 5 matching bases. Germline-derived CDR1 and CDR2 are SGDLS and YYNGEE. The germline V and J ends were trimmed by 0 bases and 7 bases, with 13 bases remaining between them. This CDR3 has 15 residues.

The V and J genes are TRBV9 and TRBJ2-2; 8 nucleotides align to TRBD1. Per the germline V gene, CDR1 is SGDLS and CDR2 is YYNGEE. V shed 1 base, J shed 7 bases, and the junction held 9 bases outside the gene matches. The CDR3 length is 16 residues. This chain's CDR3 is CASSVRWQGAVGELFF. CDR3 DNA: TGTGCCAGCAGCGTAAGATGGCAGGGGGCGGTCGGGGAGCTGTTTTTT.

The J gene is TRBJ2-2, the V gene TRBV19; the D is unclear. The CDR3 runs 12 residues. The ends were cut back, 6 bases at V and 6 bases at J, with 8 bases in the middle. CDR1 and CDR2 from the germline V gene are LNHDA and SQIVND (reference sequence). The CDR3 region is CASRKKPGELFF. The CDR3 region has the DNA TGTGCCAGTAGGAAGAAACCCGGGGAGCTGTTTTTT.

V and J are TRBV2 and TRBJ1-1; 8 bases match TRBD1. Germline trimming cut 2 bases from V and 11 bases from J; bases unmatched to any gene: 4. The length of the CDR3 is 12 residues. CDR1 and CDR2 from the germline V gene are SNHLY and FYNNEI. CDR3 loop: CASSESHRGAFF. In DNA, the CDR3 is TGTGCCAGCAGTGAATCCCACAGGGGGGCTTTCTTT. Supplemented by reference TRBV2 and TRBJ1-1, the full variable domain reads EPEVTQTPSHQVTQMGQEVILRCVPISNHLYFYWYRQILGQKVEFLVSFYNNEISEKSEIFDDQFSVERPDGSNFTLKIRSTKLEDSAMYFCASSESHRGAFFGQGTRLTVV.

The CDR3 protein is CASSVRRGQGAGEQYF. The CDR3 coding sequence is TGTGCCAGTAGTGTCCGGCGGGGACAGGGGGCAGGCGAGCAGTACTTC. The chain carries TRBV19 and TRBJ2-7; 12 bases fit TRBD1. CDR1 LNHDA and CDR2 SQIVND come from the germline V gene (reference sequence). CDR3 size: 16 residues. The ends lost 5 bases at V and 6 bases at J; junction bases unmatched: 11. Looking up the rest from reference TRBV19 and TRBJ2-7 gives the full variable domain: DGGITQSPKYLFRKEGQNVTLSCEQNLNHDAMYWYRQDPGQGLRLIYYSQIVNDFQKGDIAEGYSVSREKKESFPLTVTSAQKNPTAFYLCASSVRRGQGAGEQYFGPGTRLTVT.

This clone has only a few counts. The chain joins TRBV14 to TRBJ1-1; no reliable D call. Germline CDR1 SGHDN, CDR2 FVKESK. The CDR3 totals 13 residues. V lost 0 bases, J lost 4 bases, and 6 bases lay in between. The CDR3 region has the DNA TGTGCCAGCAGCCAAGAAAAGGTCACTGAAGCTTTCTTT. Its protein product is CASSQEKVTEAFF.

The chain combines TRBV4-2 with TRBJ2-3; TRBD2 matches at 8 bases. This CDR3 comprises 16 residues. The germline CDR1 and CDR2 sequences are LGHNA and YNFKEQ. The V segment lost 1 base and the J segment 5 bases; nucleotides outside the gene matches: 8. The CDR3 protein is CASSQGPGGARDTQYF. CDR3 DNA: TGTGCCAGCAGCCAAGGGCCCGGGGGGGCGCGAGATACGCAGTATTTT.

This clone was seen a few times. The rearrangement joins TRBV19 to TRBJ2-6; D call uncertain. Looked up from germline, CDR1 is LNHDA and CDR2 is SQIVND (reference sequence). The CDR3 runs 15 residues. V lost 7 bases to trimming and J lost 0 bases, with 10 bases between them. The CDR3 sequence is CASTVGSSGANVLTF. The CDR3 coding sequence is TGTGCCAGTACGGTTGGGTCCTCTGGGGCCAACGTCCTGACTTTC.

The J gene is TRBJ1-5, the V gene TRBV16, with 9 bases aligning to TRBD1. The CDR3 length is 15 residues. J was trimmed by 7 bases and V by 4 bases; bases with no gene match: 8. The germline gives CDR1 KGHSY, CDR2 FQNENV. CDR3 amino acids: CASSLFGTGRQPQHF. CDR3 nucleotides: TGTGCCAGCAGCCTATTCGGGACAGGGAGGCAGCCCCAGCATTTT.

This clone was counted only a few times. This chain connects TRBV6-5 to TRBJ2-1, with TRBD2 identical over 8 bases. The CDR3 has 16 amino acids. In germline, CDR1 is MNHEY, CDR2 SVGAGI. Trimming at V came to 2 bases and at J to 1 base, leaving 4 bases not matched to a gene. The DNA for the CDR3 is TGTGCCAGCAGTTACGGGACTAGGAGATCCTACAATGAGCAGTTCTTC. Protein: CASSYGTRRSYNEQFF.

V usage is TRBV29-1 and J usage is TRBJ2-7; D is unclear. Germline V gene sequence: CDR1 SQVTM, CDR2 ANQGSEA. V dropped 7 bases and J dropped 3 bases, with 16 bases sitting between them. This CDR3 spans 13 amino acids. In nucleotides, the CDR3 is TGCAGCGCGGGCTCTACACTTCTCTACGAGCAGTACTTC. Translating gives CSAGSTLLYEQYF.

The rearrangement links TRBV6-5 to TRBJ2-7, with D hard to call. V was trimmed by 3 bases and J by 1 base, leaving 16 bases between them. This CDR3 comprises 16 residues. CDR1 and CDR2 (germline): MNHEY, SVGAGI. The CDR3 DNA is TGTGCCAGCAGTTATGATGTGTATTCGGCATCCTACGAGCAGTACTTC. It specifies CASSYDVYSASYEQYF.

This chain connects TRBV7-2 to TRBJ1-5, with a tentative D call TRBD1 (5 bases). The CDR3 totals 15 residues. Germline loops: CDR1 SGHTA, CDR2 FQGNSA. V gave up 5 bases and J gave up 2 bases, with 13 bases separating them. CDR3 nucleotides: TGTGCCAGCAGCATACGCGGAGGGGGCAATCAGCCCCAGCATTTT. Translating gives CASSIRGGGNQPQHF.

This clone was detected only a few times. For the CDR3, the DNA is TGTGCCAGCAGCCAAGTCTTGGGGGGATTGAACACTGAAGCTTTCTTT. Protein product: CASSQVLGGLNTEAFF. The chain has TRBV4-2 and TRBJ1-1; maybe TRBD1 (5 bases). Trimming stripped 1 base from V and 0 bases from J, with 12 bases between. The CDR3 length is 16 residues. CDR1 and CDR2 from the germline V gene are LGHNA and YNFKEQ.

The chain has TRBV28 and TRBJ2-7; the D gene is possibly TRBD2 (6 bases). The CDR3 length is 14 residues. The germline V gene has CDR1 MDHEN and CDR2 SYDVKM. V shed 8 bases and J shed 2 bases, with 16 bases lying between them. The CDR3: CASALVRGTYEQYF. CDR3 DNA: TGTGCCAGCGCCTTGGTACGGGGGACCTACGAGCAGTACTTC.

This clone has just a few counts. The chain couples TRBV7-9 to TRBJ2-2, with 9 nucleotides matching TRBD1. The CDR3 is made up of 17 amino acids. Germline values: CDR1 SEHNR, CDR2 FQNEAQ (reference sequence). The trim removed 6 bases at V and 1 base at J, leaving 9 bases unmatched. This CDR3 reads CASSLRGQGKNTGELFF. As DNA, the CDR3 is TGTGCCAGCAGTTTGCGAGGACAGGGGAAGAACACCGGGGAGCTGTTTTTT. Full variable domain (rest looked up from reference TRBV7-9 and TRBJ2-2): DTGVSQNPRHKITKRGQNVTFRCDPISEHNRLYWYRQTLGQGPEFLTYFQNEAQLEKSRLLSDRFSAERPKGSFSTLEIQRTEQGDSAMYLCASSLRGQGKNTGELFFGEGSRLTVL.

This clone was detected only a few times. The chain employs TRBV2 and TRBJ1-5; D gene unclear. There are 14 residues in the CDR3. The V end was cut by 5 bases, the J end by 3 bases, with 11 bases between. Germline V CDR1 and CDR2: SNHLY, FYNNEI. In nucleotides, the CDR3 is TGTGCCAGCAGTTCCCGGGTTCTCAATCAGCCCCAGCATTTT. It specifies CASSSRVLNQPQHF. The variable domain in full, with the rest retrieved from reference TRBV2 and TRBJ1-5, is EPEVTQTPSHQVTQMGQEVILRCVPISNHLYFYWYRQILGQKVEFLVSFYNNEISEKSEIFDDQFSVERPDGSNFTLKIRSTKLEDSAMYFCASSSRVLNQPQHFGDGTRLSIL.

This chain connects TRBV5-6 to TRBJ2-4, with TRBD2 as a possible D gene (6 bases). The V gene lost 4 bases and the J gene lost 2 bases, with 19 bases spanning the gap. The CDR3 is made up of 17 amino acids. Per germline, CDR1 SGHDT and CDR2 YYEEEE. The CDR3 here is CASSENGRTAPKNIQYF. In DNA form, the CDR3 reads TGTGCCAGCAGCGAAAATGGGAGGACGGCTCCCAAAAACATTCAGTACTTC. Drawing the rest from reference TRBV5-6 and TRBJ2-4, the complete variable domain is DAGVTQSPTHLIKTRGQQVTLRCSPKSGHDTVSWYQQALGQGPQFIFQYYEEEERQRGNFPDRFSGHQFPNYSSELNVNALLLGDSALYLCASSENGRTAPKNIQYFGAGTRLSVL.

This clone was seen only a few times. The chain carries TRBV30 and TRBJ2-5; unclear D gene. Trimming cost V 3 bases and J 5 bases, with 16 bases left between them. Germline CDR1 GTSNPN, CDR2 SVGIG (reference sequence). There are 14 residues in the CDR3. The CDR3: CAWRRPASTETQYF. CDR3 nucleotides: TGTGCCTGGAGACGACCAGCCTCAACGGAGACCCAGTACTTC.

This clone came up a few times. The chain is built from TRBV7-9 and TRBJ1-4, with D possibly matching TRBD1 (5 bases). There are 11 residues in the CDR3. The germline CDR1 and CDR2 sequences are SEHNR and FQNEAQ (reference sequence). For the CDR3, the DNA is TGTGCAATGGGGGCTAATGAAAAACTGTTTTTT. This gives the protein CAMGANEKLFF.

This chain links TRBV7-2 with TRBJ2-3; 14 positions match TRBD2. This CDR3 is 16 amino acids long. Germline lookup yields CDR1 SGHTA and CDR2 FQGNSA. The ends lost 5 bases at V and 4 bases at J; junction bases unmatched: 5. DNA of the CDR3: TGTGCCAGCAGCACCGGACTAGCGGGAGGTGCAGATACGCAGTATTTT. As protein: CASSTGLAGGADTQYF.

The chain couples TRBV29-1 to TRBJ1-2; the D is unclear. This CDR3 spans 13 amino acids. Looked up from germline, CDR1 is SQVTM and CDR2 is ANQGSEA. Trimming shortened V by 6 bases and J by 2 bases, and 13 bases separated the two germline ends. The CDR3 sequence is CSVGAQLNYGYTF. CDR3 nucleotide sequence: TGCAGCGTAGGTGCTCAGTTAAACTATGGCTACACCTTC.

This clone was counted only a few times. This chain connects TRBV28 to TRBJ2-7; D is undetermined. V dropped 6 bases and J dropped 3 bases, with 18 bases sitting between them. Germline loops: CDR1 MDHEN, CDR2 SYDVKM. The CDR3 spans 15 residues. The CDR3 DNA follows: TGTGCCAGCAGCCTAGGGCAGGTGGGAAACTACGAGCAGTACTTC. Protein sequence: CASSLGQVGNYEQYF. Together with reference TRBV28 and TRBJ2-7, the CDR3 gives the full variable domain: DVKVTQSSRYLVKRTGEKVFLECVQDMDHENMFWYRQDPGLGLRLIYFSYDVKMKEKGDIPEGYSVSREKKERFSLILESASTNQTSMYLCASSLGQVGNYEQYFGPGTRLTVT.